A single T cell receptor (beta chain) is shown here with its context. Amplification used 60 Vbeta primers and 13 Jbeta primers. Generated by immunoSEQ multiplex PCR, the TCRdb table keeps only in-frame clones and is missing some. The repertoire holds more than 200,000 clones, with approximately 80% as singletons. The CDR3 spans 14 residues. The V gene end was trimmed by 3 bases and the J gene end by 9 bases; junction bases not matched to a gene: 5. Germline values: CDR1 SGHTA, CDR2 FQGNSA. This sample was included in a study of cytomegalovirus exposure and HLA in healthy donors. J is TRBJ1-6 and V is TRBV7-2, with 7 bases aligning to TRBD1. This receptor was taken from a girl between 5 and 17 years old in good health and CMV-seronegative. The specimen was PBMCs. The CDR3 sequence is CASSLGQHSSPLHF. DNA of the CDR3: TGTGCCAGCAGCTTGGGACAGCACAGTTCACCCCTCCACTTT.